This T cell receptor (beta chain) was captured in a study of beta chain features in type 1 diabetes. Study observations and caveats: Moderate yet significant TCRB CDR3 shortening was seen in Type 1 diabetes patients in all four CD4+ subsets.

Germline assignment: CDR1 SGHTA and CDR2 FQGNSA. Losses at the gene ends were 5 bases for V and 6 bases for J; bases not matched to a gene: 6. This CDR3 spans 14 amino acids. As concerns this clone: What it binds is unknown.

The whole isolated RNA underwent reverse transcription, so sequencing captured expressed TCRB transcripts. The repertoire was sequenced with immunoSEQ multiplex PCR; TCRdb's copy has only in-frame clones and lacks some. The data contain around 360,000 clones, roughly 12% of them singletons. This clonotype originated in a woman under 30 with type 1 diabetes. Sequencing input: naive CD4+ T cells from blood. The rearrangement joins TRBV7-2 to TRBJ2-5, with 10 bases that match TRBD1. CDR3 in amino acids: CASSPGQGRKTQYF. CDR3 sequence (DNA): TGTGCCAGCAGCCCGGGACAGGGGAGAAAGACCCAGTACTTC.